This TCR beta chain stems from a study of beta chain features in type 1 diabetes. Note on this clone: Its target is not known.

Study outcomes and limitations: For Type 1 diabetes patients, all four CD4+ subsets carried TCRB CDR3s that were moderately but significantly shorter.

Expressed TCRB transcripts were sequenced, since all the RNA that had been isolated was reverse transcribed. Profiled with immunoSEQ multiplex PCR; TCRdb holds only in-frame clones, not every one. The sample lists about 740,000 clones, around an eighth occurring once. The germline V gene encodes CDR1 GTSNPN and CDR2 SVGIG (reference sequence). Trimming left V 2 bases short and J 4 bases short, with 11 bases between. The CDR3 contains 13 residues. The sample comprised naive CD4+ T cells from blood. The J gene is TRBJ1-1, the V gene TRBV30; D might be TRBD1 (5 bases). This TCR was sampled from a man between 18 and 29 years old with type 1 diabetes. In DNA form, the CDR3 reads TGTGCCTGGAGTCGGGGCGCGAGCACTGAAGCTTTCTTT. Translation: CAWSRGASTEAFF.